These 20 T cell receptor beta chains were sequenced from one sample in a study of cytomegalovirus exposure and HLA in healthy donors. Use of 60 Vbeta and 13 Jbeta primers characterized the PCR. This table comes from immunoSEQ multiplex PCR, and its TCRdb copy is limited to in-frame clones, with some not included. The sample has 95,000 to 150,000 clones, 80% seen once; the top ten hold over 0.2%. The sequencing sample was made of PBMCs. Receptor source: a man aged 45-65 years in good health and CMV-seronegative.

The J gene is TRBJ2-7, the V gene TRBV28, with D possibly matching TRBD2 (6 bases). V was cut by 7 bases and J by 2 bases, with 18 bases left in between. CDR3 size: 15 residues. Per germline, CDR1 MDHEN and CDR2 SYDVKM. CDR3 sequence reads: CASTPQRVLTYEQYF. The CDR3 region has the DNA TGTGCCAGCACCCCACAGCGGGTACTGACCTACGAGCAGTACTTC.

The genes are TRBV7-6 and TRBJ1-3; D ambiguous. Per germline, CDR1 SGHVS and CDR2 FNYEAQ. This CDR3 comprises 16 residues. V lost 1 base and J 2 bases, leaving 12 bases between the germline ends. CDR3 DNA sequence: TGTGCCAGCAGCTTAGGGCCAGGAGGTACTGGAAACACCATATATTTT. This sequence encodes CASSLGPGGTGNTIYF.

The chain has TRBV5-1 and TRBJ2-3; 9 positions agree with TRBD2. V lost 3 bases, J lost 4 bases, and 3 bases stayed unmatched. In germline, CDR1 is SGHRS, CDR2 YFSETQ. CDR3 length equals 14 residues. CDR3: CASSSGLASDTQYF. DNA for the CDR3: TGCGCCAGCAGCTCGGGACTAGCTTCAGATACGCAGTATTTT.

CDR3 sequence reads: CASSLAGSLAHEQYF. CDR3 DNA: TGTGCCAGCAGCTTAGCGGGTAGCTTGGCCCACGAGCAGTACTTC. The chain links TRBV7-8 to TRBJ2-7; D gene uncertain. Germline V gene lookup returns CDR1 SGHVS and CDR2 FQNEAQ. Deletions cut 0 bases from V and 5 bases from J, with 14 bases between. CDR3 length: 15 residues.

The chain uses TRBV28 and TRBJ1-2; the D gene is possibly TRBD1 (5 bases). Trimming took 2 bases from V and 4 from J, leaving 8 bases between them. The CDR3 contains 13 residues. Germline V gives CDR1 MDHEN, CDR2 SYDVKM. CDR3 in DNA: TGTGCCAGCAGTTTACAGGGAGGCTATGGCTACACCTTC. This encodes CASSLQGGYGYTF.

V gene TRBV4-2 combines with J gene TRBJ2-5; 7 bases fit TRBD1. This CDR3 spans 16 amino acids. J gave up 3 bases and V 2 bases, and 9 bases lay outside the gene matches. Germline values: CDR1 LGHNA, CDR2 YNFKEQ. CDR3 sequence reads: CASSQRIRDREETQYF. CDR3 nucleotide sequence: TGTGCCAGCAGCCAACGTATCCGTGACAGGGAAGAGACCCAGTACTTC.

This clone was recorded once. The CDR3 reads CASSLAGRGEQFF. The DNA of the CDR3 is TGTGCCAGCAGCTTAGCGGGTCGAGGGGAGCAGTTCTTC. The chain recombines TRBV5-6 with TRBJ2-1; tentatively, D is TRBD2 (6 bases). Trimming took off 2 bases at V and 10 bases at J, with 13 bases between the two ends. In germline, CDR1 is SGHDT, CDR2 YYEEEE. This CDR3 has 13 amino acids.

V usage is TRBV27 and J usage is TRBJ1-1; possible D gene TRBD1, 6 bases. Germline assignment: CDR1 MNHEY and CDR2 SMNVEV (reference sequence). V lost 7 bases to trimming and J lost 5 bases, with 14 bases between them. The CDR3 loop spans 13 amino acids. This chain's CDR3 is CASTRGGWTEAFF. As DNA, the CDR3 is TGTGCCAGCACCCGAGGGGGTTGGACTGAAGCTTTCTTT.

The chain combines TRBV11-2 with TRBJ1-6; TRBD1 matches at 9 bases. This CDR3 is 11 amino acids long. The V segment lost 4 bases and the J segment 18 bases; nucleotides outside the gene matches: 4. Germline V gives CDR1 SGHAT, CDR2 FQNNGV. CDR3 nucleotide sequence: TGTGCCAGCAGCTCGGGACAGGGTTACCACTTT. The encoded protein is CASSSGQGYHF.

This chain joins TRBV7-9 and TRBJ1-2, with 10 bases lining up with TRBD1. V lost 5 bases to trimming and J lost 1 base; unmatched junction nucleotides: 10. Germline V gene sequence: CDR1 SEHNR, CDR2 FQNEAQ (reference sequence). The CDR3 runs to 17 residues. The CDR3 coding sequence is TGTGCCAGCAGCGATCTTCCCGGGACAGGGGATAACTATGGCTACACCTTC. It encodes CASSDLPGTGDNYGYTF.

This chain uses TRBV29-1 with TRBJ1-1; D call uncertain. The V gene lost 1 base and the J gene lost 7 bases, with 13 bases spanning the gap. This CDR3 region has 13 residues. CDR1 and CDR2 from the germline V gene are SQVTM and ANQGSEA. CDR3 amino acids: CSVEGRREGEAFF. In DNA, the CDR3 is TGCAGCGTTGAAGGTCGGAGGGAGGGTGAAGCTTTCTTT.

The rearrangement joins TRBV5-1 to TRBJ1-2, with TRBD1 matching 7 bases. The V gene end was trimmed by 4 bases and the J gene end by 0 bases; junction bases not matched to a gene: 9. The germline V gene has CDR1 SGHRS and CDR2 YFSETQ. The CDR3 contains 16 residues. The CDR3 here is CASSLLQGPPNYGYTF. DNA of the CDR3: TGCGCCAGCAGCCTCTTACAGGGGCCTCCTAACTATGGCTACACCTTC. The variable domain in full, completed from reference TRBV5-1 and TRBJ1-2, reads KAGVTQTPRYLIKTRGQQVTLSCSPISGHRSVSWYQQTPGQGLQFLFEYFSETQRNKGNFPGRFSGRQFSNSRSEMNVSTLELGDSALYLCASSLLQGPPNYGYTFGSGTRLTVV.

This clone appeared a single time. CDR3 amino acids: CASSFTGTSGPNEQFF. CDR3 nucleotide sequence: TGCGCCAGCAGCTTTACCGGGACTAGCGGGCCCAATGAGCAGTTCTTC. The genes are TRBV5-1 and TRBJ2-1; 12 bases align to TRBD2. V shed 2 bases and J 6 bases; nucleotides not matched to a gene: 6. CDR3 length equals 16 residues. Germline assignment: CDR1 SGHRS and CDR2 YFSETQ.

This chain connects TRBV7-2 to TRBJ2-5; weak D call: TRBD2 (6 bases). The CDR3 loop spans 16 amino acids. Trimming removed 4 bases from V and 0 bases from J, with 15 bases in between. In germline, CDR1 is SGHTA, CDR2 FQGNSA. As DNA, the CDR3 is TGTGCCAGCAGCTCCCGAGGGCTAGCGAACCAAGAGACCCAGTACTTC. Encoded protein: CASSSRGLANQETQYF.

This clone was seen more than once but under ten times. The V gene is TRBV7-3, the J gene TRBJ2-1, with TRBD2 identical over 13 bases. The length of the CDR3 is 17 residues. CDR1 is SGHTA, CDR2 FQGTGA, per germline. J was trimmed by 5 bases and V by 2 bases; bases with no gene match: 6. CDR3 DNA sequence: TGTGCCAGCAGCTTACGGGGGACTAGCGGGACGCACAATGAGCAGTTCTTC. Translated: CASSLRGTSGTHNEQFF.

Only a few counts were recorded for this clone. V is TRBV5-1 and J is TRBJ2-5; a possible D gene is TRBD1 (5 bases). The J call could be wrong; TRBJ2-7 is a better fit for the DNA end. This CDR3 comprises 15 residues. The germline V gene has CDR1 SGHRS and CDR2 YFSETQ. DNA for the CDR3: TGCGCCAGCAGCACAGACAGCCCGAGCTCCTACGAGCAGTACTTC. As protein: CASSTDSPSSYEQYF.

This chain links TRBV27 with TRBJ2-1; D ambiguous. Trimming took 8 bases from V and 0 from J, leaving 8 bases between them. The CDR3 runs 13 residues. The germline CDR1 and CDR2 sequences are MNHEY and SMNVEV (reference sequence). The CDR3 DNA is TGTGCCAGCCGAGTGAGCTCCTACAATGAGCAGTTCTTC. This translates into CASRVSSYNEQFF.

This clone was counted a single time. The rearrangement joins TRBV5-5 to TRBJ1-2; the D gene is possibly TRBD1 (6 bases). Germline CDR1 SGHKS, CDR2 YYEKEE (reference sequence). V gave up 4 bases and J gave up 2 bases, with 12 bases separating them. The CDR3 runs 14 residues. DNA of the CDR3: TGTGCCAGCAGCCCAGACGGGACAAACTATGGCTACACCTTC. Translated, it gives CASSPDGTNYGYTF.

The chain carries TRBV6-1 and TRBJ1-2; D is possibly TRBD1 (5 bases). The CDR3 loop spans 13 amino acids. Germline V gene data show CDR1 as MNHNS and CDR2 as SASEGT. V lost 3 bases, J lost 2 bases, and 7 bases lay in between. In nucleotides, the CDR3 is TGTGCCAGCAGTGATGGGGGGAACTATGGCTACACCTTC. It yields the protein CASSDGGNYGYTF.

J is TRBJ2-1 and V is TRBV7-2; possibly TRBD1 for D (5 bases). The germline V and J ends were trimmed by 4 bases and 7 bases, with 14 bases remaining between them. The CDR3 sequence is 14 residues long. Germline assignment: CDR1 SGHTA and CDR2 FQGNSA. Here the CDR3 reads CASSSTRARNEQFF. The CDR3 nucleotides are TGTGCCAGCAGCTCAACCAGGGCTCGAAATGAGCAGTTCTTC.